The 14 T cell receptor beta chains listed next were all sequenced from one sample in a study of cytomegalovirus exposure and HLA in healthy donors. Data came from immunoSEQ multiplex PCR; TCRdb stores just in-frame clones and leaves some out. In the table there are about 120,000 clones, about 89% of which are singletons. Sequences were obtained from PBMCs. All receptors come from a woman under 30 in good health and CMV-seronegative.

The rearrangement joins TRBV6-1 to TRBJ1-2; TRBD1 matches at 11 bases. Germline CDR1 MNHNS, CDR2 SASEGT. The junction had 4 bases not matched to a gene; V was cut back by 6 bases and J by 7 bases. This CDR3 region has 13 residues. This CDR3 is CASRGQGARGYTF. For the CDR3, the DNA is TGTGCCAGCAGAGGACAGGGGGCGCGTGGCTACACCTTC.

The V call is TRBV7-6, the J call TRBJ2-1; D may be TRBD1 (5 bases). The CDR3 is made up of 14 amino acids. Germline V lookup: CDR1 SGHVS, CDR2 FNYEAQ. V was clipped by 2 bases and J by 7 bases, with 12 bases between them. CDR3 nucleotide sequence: TGTGCCAGCAGCTTATGGGGTCAGGGAAATGAGCAGTTCTTC. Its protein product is CASSLWGQGNEQFF.

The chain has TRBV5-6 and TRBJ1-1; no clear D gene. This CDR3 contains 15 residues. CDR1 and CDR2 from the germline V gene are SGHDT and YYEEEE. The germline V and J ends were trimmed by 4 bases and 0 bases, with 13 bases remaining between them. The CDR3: CASSAQATLNTEAFF. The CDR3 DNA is TGTGCCAGCAGCGCCCAGGCCACCCTGAACACTGAAGCTTTCTTT.

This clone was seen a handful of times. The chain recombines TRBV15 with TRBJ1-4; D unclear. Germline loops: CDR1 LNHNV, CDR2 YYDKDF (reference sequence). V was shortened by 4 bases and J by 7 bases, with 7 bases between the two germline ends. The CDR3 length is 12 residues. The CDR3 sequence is CATSIGGEKLFF. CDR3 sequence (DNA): TGTGCCACCAGCATCGGTGGTGAAAAACTGTTTTTT.

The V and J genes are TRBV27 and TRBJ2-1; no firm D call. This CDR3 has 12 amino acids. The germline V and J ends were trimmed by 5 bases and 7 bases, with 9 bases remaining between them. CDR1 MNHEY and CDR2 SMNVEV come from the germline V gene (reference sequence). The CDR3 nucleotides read TGTGCCAGCAGTCTTGCTAGGAATGAGCAGTTCTTC. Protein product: CASSLARNEQFF.

CDR3 loop: CASSHRGGRGPDEKLFF. The CDR3 bases are TGTGCCAGCAGCCACAGGGGTGGCAGGGGCCCAGATGAAAAACTGTTTTTT. This chain links TRBV7-8 with TRBJ1-4; 7 nucleotides match TRBD1. The length of the CDR3 is 17 residues. Germline V gene data show CDR1 as SGHVS and CDR2 as FQNEAQ. Losses at the gene ends were 5 bases for V and 6 bases for J; bases not matched to a gene: 15.

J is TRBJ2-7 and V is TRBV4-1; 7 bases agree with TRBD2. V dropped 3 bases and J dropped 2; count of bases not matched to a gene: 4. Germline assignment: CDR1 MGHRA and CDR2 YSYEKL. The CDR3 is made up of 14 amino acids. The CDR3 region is CASSQPGLPYEQYF. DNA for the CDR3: TGCGCCAGCAGCCAGCCGGGACTACCCTACGAGCAGTACTTC.

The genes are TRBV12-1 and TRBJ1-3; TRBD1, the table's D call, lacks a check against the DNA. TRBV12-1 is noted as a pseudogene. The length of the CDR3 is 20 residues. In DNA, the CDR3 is TGTGCCAGCAGCTTTGATGTTAGGGACAGGGGCGATCCCTCTGGAAACACCATATATTTT. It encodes CASSFDVRDRGDPSGNTIYF.

Written as DNA, the CDR3 is TGTGCCAGCAGCAAGGGGACTAGCGGGAGGGCCGGCGCTAGAGGTACGCAGTATTTT. This sequence encodes CASSKGTSGRAGARGTQYF. V is TRBV14 and J is TRBJ2-3; 16 bases align to TRBD2. There are 19 residues in the CDR3. V was clipped by 5 bases and J by 8 bases; unmatched bases: 16. CDR1 and CDR2 from the germline V gene are SGHDN and FVKESK.

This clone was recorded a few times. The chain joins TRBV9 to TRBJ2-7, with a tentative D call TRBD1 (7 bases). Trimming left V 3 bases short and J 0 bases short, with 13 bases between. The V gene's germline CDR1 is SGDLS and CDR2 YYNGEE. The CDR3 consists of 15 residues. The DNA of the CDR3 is TGTGCCAGCAGCGAGGAGGGACAGAGCTCCTACGAGCAGTACTTC. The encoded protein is CASSEEGQSSYEQYF.

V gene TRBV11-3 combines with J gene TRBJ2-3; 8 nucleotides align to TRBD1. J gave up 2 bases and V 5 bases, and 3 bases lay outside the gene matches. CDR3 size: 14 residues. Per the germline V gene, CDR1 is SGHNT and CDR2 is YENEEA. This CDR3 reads CASSLGQATDTQYF. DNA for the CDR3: TGTGCCAGCAGCCTGGGACAGGCCACAGATACGCAGTATTTT.

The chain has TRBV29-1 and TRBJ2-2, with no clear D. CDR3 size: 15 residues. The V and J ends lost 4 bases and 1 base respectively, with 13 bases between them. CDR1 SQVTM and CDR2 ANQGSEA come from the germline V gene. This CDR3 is CSVAVLGRNTGELFF. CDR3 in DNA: TGCAGCGTTGCTGTTCTGGGCCGGAACACCGGGGAGCTGTTTTTT.

CDR3 residues: CASSDSGSREQYF. The CDR3 nucleotides read TGTGCCAGCAGCGACTCAGGGTCACGGGAGCAGTACTTC. The rearrangement uses TRBV7-8 and TRBJ2-7, with a tentative D call TRBD1 (5 bases). This CDR3 has 13 residues. Between the trimmed V and J ends, which lost 5 bases and 7 bases, there was a span of 15 bases. Germline CDR1 SGHVS, CDR2 FQNEAQ.

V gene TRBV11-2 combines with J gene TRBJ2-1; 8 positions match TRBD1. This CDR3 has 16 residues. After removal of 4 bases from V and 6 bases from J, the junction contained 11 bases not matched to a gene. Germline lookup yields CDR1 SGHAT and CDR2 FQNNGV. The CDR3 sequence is CASSSRDRSPTNEQFF. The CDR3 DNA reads TGTGCCAGCAGCTCCCGGGACAGGTCACCTACCAATGAGCAGTTCTTC.